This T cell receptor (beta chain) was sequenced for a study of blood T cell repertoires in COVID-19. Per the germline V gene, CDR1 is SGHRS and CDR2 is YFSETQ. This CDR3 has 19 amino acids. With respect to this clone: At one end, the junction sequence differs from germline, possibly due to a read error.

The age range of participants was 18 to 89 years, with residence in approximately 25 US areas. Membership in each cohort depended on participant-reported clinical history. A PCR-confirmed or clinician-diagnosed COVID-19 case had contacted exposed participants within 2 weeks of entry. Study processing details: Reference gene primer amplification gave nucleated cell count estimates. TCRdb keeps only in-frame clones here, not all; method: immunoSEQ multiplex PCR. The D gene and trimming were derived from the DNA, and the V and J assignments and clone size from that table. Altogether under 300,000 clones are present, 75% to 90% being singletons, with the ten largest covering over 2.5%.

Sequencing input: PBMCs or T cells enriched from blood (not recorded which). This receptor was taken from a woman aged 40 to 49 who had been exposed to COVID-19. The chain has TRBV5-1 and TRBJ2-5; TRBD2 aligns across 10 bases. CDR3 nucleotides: TGTGCCAGCAGCTTTTTGTCTGTTAGGGCTAGCGGGGGAGGAGAGACCCAGTACTTC. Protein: CASSFLSVRASGGGETQYF.